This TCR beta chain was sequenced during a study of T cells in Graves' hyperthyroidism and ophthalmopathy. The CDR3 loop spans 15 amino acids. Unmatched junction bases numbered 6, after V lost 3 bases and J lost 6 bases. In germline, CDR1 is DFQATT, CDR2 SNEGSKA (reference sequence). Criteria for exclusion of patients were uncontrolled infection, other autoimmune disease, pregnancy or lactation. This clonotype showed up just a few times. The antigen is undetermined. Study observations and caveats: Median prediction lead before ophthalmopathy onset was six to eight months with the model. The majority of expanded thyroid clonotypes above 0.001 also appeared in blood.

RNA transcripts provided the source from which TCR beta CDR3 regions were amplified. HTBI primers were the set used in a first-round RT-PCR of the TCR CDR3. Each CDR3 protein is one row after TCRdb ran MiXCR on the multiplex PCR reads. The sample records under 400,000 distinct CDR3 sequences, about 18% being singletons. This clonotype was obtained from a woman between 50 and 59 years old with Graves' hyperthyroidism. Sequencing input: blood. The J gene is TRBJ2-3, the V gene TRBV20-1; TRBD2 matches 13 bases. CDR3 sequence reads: CSASSGLAGVDTQYF. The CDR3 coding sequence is TGCAGTGCTAGCTCCGGACTAGCGGGAGTTGATACGCAGTATTTT.